The clone carrying this T cell receptor beta chain appeared a few times. A sort by CD45RO/CCR7/CD25/CD127/CD95/CD27 yielded CD4+ naive, central memory, regulatory and stem cell-like memory cells. This record comes from a study of beta chain features in type 1 diabetes. The V and J ends lost 4 bases and 0 bases, in that order; junction bases with no gene match: 12. Germline assignment: CDR1 MDHEN and CDR2 SYDVKM. The CDR3 consists of 20 residues. Since all of the isolated RNA was reverse transcribed, expressed TCRB transcripts were what got sequenced. Assay: immunoSEQ multiplex PCR; the TCRdb copy retains only in-frame clones and omits some. This table holds 900,000 or so clones, 17% found once.

Sequencing was done on a sample of naive CD4+ T cells from blood. The rearrangement links TRBV28 to TRBJ2-1; 13 bases line up with TRBD2. The receptor's source is a woman aged 18 to 35 in good health. The CDR3 DNA is TGTGCCAGCAGTTCCATTCCCGGGACTAGCGGGATGGACTCCTACAATGAGCAGTTCTTC. This translates into CASSSIPGTSGMDSYNEQFF.